Below, one T cell receptor beta chain is given with its context. Sequence at one end of the junction differs from germline and may be a read error. The data belong to a study of blood T cell repertoires in COVID-19. Methods used by the authors: Estimates of nucleated cell counts were drawn from the amplification of reference gene primers. Data came from immunoSEQ multiplex PCR; TCRdb stores just in-frame clones and leaves some out. V and J calls plus clone size are reproduced from that table; the DNA served to infer D and trimming. The repertoire consists of more than 95,000 clones, with 79% occurring once and the leading ten covering around 37%. The CDR3 totals 13 residues.

The rearrangement links TRBV12-3 or TRBV12-4 to TRBJ1-6, with D maybe TRBD1 (6 bases). The sequencing sample was made of peripheral blood. The sequence came from a man aged 40-55 years with active or convalescent COVID-19. This CDR3 reads CANSPQGNSPLHF. In DNA, the CDR3 is TGTGCCAACAGTCCCCAGGGGAATTCACCCCTCCACTTT.